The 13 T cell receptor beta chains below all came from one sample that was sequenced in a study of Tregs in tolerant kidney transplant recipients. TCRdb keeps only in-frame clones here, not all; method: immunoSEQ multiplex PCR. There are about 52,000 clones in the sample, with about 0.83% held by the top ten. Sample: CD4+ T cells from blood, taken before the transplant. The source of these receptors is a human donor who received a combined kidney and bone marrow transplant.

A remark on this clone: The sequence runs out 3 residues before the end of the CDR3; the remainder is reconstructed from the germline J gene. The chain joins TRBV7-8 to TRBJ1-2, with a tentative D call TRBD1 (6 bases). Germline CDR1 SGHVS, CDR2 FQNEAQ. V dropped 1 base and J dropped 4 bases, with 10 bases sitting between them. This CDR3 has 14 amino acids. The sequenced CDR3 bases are TGTGCCAGCAGCTTAGACCCAGGGGTCTATGGC. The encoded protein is CASSLDPGVYG. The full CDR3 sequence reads CASSLDPGVYGYTF.

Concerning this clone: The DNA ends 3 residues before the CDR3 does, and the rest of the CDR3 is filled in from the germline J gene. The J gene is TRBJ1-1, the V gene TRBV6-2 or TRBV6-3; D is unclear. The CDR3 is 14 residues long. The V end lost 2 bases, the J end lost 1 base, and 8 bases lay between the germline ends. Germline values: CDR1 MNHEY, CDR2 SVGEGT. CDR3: CASSYLYSNTEAFF. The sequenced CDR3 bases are TGTGCCAGCAGTTACCTCTACTCGAACACTGAA.

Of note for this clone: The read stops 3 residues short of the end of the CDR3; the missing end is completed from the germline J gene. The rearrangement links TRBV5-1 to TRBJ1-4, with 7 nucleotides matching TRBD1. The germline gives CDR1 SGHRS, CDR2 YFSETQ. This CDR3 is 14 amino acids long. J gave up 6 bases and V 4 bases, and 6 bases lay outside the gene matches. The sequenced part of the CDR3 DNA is TGCGCCAGCAGCAGACAGGGAAATGATGAAAAA. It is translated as CASSRQGNDEK. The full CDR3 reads CASSRQGNDEKLFF.

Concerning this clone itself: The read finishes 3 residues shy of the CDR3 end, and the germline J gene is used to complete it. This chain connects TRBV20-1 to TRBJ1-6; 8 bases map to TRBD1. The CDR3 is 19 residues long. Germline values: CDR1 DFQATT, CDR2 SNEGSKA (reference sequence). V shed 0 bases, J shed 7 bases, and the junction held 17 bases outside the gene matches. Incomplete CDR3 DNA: TGCAGTGCTAGAGATCCCCGGTCGTGGGGGACAGGCTACAATTCACCC. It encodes CSARDPRSWGTGYNSP. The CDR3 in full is CSARDPRSWGTGYNSPLHF.

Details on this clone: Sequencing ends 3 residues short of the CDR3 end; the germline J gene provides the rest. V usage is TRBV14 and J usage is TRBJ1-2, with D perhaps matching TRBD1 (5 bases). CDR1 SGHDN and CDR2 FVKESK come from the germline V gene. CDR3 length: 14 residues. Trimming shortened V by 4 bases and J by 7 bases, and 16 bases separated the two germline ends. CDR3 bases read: TGTGCCAGCAGCCCGCTAGGCAGGGTCGGTGGC. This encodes CASSPLGRVGG. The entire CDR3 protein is CASSPLGRVGGYTF.

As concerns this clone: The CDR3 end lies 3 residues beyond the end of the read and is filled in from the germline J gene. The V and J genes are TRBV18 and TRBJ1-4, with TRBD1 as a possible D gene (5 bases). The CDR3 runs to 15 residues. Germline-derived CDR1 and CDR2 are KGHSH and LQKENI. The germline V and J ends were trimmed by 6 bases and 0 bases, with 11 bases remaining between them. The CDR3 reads CASSATVATNEKLFF. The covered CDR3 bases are TGTGCCAGCTCTGCGACAGTTGCAACTAATGAAAAA.

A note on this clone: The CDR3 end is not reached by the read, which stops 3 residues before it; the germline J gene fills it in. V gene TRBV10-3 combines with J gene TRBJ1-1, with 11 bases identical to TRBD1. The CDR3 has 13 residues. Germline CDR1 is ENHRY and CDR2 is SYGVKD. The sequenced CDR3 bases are TGTGCCATCAGTGAGTTGGACAGGGGGCAA. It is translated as CAISELDRGQ. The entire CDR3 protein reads CAISELDRGQAFF.

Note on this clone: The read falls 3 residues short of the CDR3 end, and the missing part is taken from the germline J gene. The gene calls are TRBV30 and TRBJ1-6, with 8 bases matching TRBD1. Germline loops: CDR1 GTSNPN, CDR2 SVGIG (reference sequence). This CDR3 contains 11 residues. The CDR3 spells CAWRRTGTLHF. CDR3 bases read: TGTGCCTGGAGGCGGACAGGGACC.

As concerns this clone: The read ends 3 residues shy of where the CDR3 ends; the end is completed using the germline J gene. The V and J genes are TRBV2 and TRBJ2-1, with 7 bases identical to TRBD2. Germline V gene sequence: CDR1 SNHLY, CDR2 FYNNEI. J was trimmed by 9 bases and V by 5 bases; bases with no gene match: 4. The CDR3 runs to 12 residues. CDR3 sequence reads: CASSSGTGEQFF. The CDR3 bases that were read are TGTGCCAGCAGTAGCGGGACGGGTGAG.

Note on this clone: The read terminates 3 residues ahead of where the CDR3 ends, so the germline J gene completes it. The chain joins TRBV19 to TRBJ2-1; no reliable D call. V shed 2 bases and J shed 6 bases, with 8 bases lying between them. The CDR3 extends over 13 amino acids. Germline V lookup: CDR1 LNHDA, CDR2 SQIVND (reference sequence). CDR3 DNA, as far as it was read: TGTGCCAGTAGTATATCCTTCCTCAATGAG. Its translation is CASSISFLNE. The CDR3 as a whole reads CASSISFLNEQFF.

This CDR3 is CASSILQGRGARNEQFF. The sequenced part of the CDR3 DNA is TGTGCCAGTAGTATCCTACAGGGGCGGGGCGCCCGTAATGAG. The chain is built from TRBV19 and TRBJ2-1; a weak D match, TRBD1 (7 bases). The read ends 3 residues before the CDR3 terminus; that terminus is restored from the germline J gene. Trimming cost V 3 bases and J 7 bases, with 22 bases left between them. The CDR3 sequence is 17 residues long. Germline values: CDR1 LNHDA, CDR2 SQIVND (reference sequence).

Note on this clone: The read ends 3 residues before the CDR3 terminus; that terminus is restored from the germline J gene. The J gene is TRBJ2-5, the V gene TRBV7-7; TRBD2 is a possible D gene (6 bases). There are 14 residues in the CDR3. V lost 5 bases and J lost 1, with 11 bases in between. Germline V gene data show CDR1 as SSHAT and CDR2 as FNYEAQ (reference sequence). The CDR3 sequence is CASSKRAIQETQYF. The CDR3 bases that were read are TGTGCCAGCAGCAAGCGGGCCATCCAAGAGACC.

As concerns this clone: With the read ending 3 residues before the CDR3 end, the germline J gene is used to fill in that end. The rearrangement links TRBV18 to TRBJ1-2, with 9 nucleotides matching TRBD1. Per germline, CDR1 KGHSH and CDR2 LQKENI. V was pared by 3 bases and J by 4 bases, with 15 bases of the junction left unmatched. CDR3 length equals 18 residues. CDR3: CASSPRVKQGAGLYGYTF. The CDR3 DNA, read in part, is TGTGCCAGCTCACCTAGGGTGAAACAGGGGGCAGGACTCTATGGC.